The 24 T cell receptor beta chains reported below all come from one sample, sequenced in a study of shared clonotypes between healthy human individuals. Sequencing used immunoSEQ multiplex PCR; TCRdb keeps in-frame clones, though not all of them. The sample carries roughly 2.2 million clones, 93% recorded once. The sequenced material came from naive CD4+ T cells from PBMCs. Subset meaning: CD45RA+ positively selected. The receptor source for this set is a man younger than 35 in good health. Some clones in this sample may be carry-over from other donors' samples.

This chain connects TRBV7-3 to TRBJ2-1, with 10 bases lining up with TRBD2. The CDR3 length is 16 residues. Trimming cost V 5 bases and J 2 bases; bases outside gene matches: 6. The germline CDR1 and CDR2 sequences are SGHTA and FQGTGA. In nucleotides, the CDR3 is TGTGCCAGCAGCCCAGCGGGAGGGCCCCCCTACAATGAGCAGTTCTTC. Translating it yields CASSPAGGPPYNEQFF.

CDR3 DNA: TGTGCCAGCAGTTTGGCAGGTCGGGGACAGGGGTTTTGGCAGCCCCAGCATTTT. The encoded protein is CASSLAGRGQGFWQPQHF. V usage is TRBV28 and J usage is TRBJ1-5, with 10 positions matching TRBD1. Germline V gene lookup returns CDR1 MDHEN and CDR2 SYDVKM. The V and J ends lost 3 bases and 7 bases, in that order; junction bases with no gene match: 15. The CDR3 runs to 18 residues.

The chain uses TRBV2 and TRBJ2-7, with D possibly matching TRBD2 (5 bases). There are 14 residues in the CDR3. Germline values: CDR1 SNHLY, CDR2 FYNNEI. The V end was cut by 6 bases, the J end by 2 bases, with 14 bases between. The CDR3 spells CASRDSPGAYEQYF. The CDR3 coding sequence is TGTGCCAGCAGGGACTCCCCCGGGGCCTACGAGCAGTACTTC.

Comment on this clone: The same CDR3 can be traced to other DNA sequences in this sample. The chain has TRBV5-4 and TRBJ2-7, with 9 positions matching TRBD2. This CDR3 spans 15 amino acids. The trim removed 0 bases at V and 4 bases at J, leaving 5 bases unmatched. Germline-derived CDR1 and CDR2 are SGHNT and YYREEE (reference sequence). The CDR3 DNA follows: TGTGCCAGCAGCTTGGGGGCTAGCGGGGCGTACGAGCAGTACTTC. It yields the protein CASSLGASGAYEQYF.

Note on this clone: In the same sample, other DNA sequences code for this CDR3. V usage is TRBV5-1 and J usage is TRBJ2-1; 7 bases map to TRBD1. Germline CDR1 reads SGHRS; CDR2 reads YFSETQ. The CDR3 is 14 residues long. Trimming took 4 bases from V and 7 from J; bases not matched to a gene: 8. CDR3 nucleotide sequence: TGCGCCAGCAGCCCTGACAGGGTTTTGAATGAGCAGTTCTTC. Residues: CASSPDRVLNEQFF.

The chain links TRBV21-1 to TRBJ2-1; the table's D call, TRBD2, has no DNA check behind it. TRBV21-1 is an annotated pseudogene. This CDR3 is built from 16 residues. The CDR3 spells CASSLGRTSDNNEQFF. CDR3 DNA: TGTGCCAGCAGCCTGGGGCGGACTAGCGACAACAATGAGCAGTTCTTC.

Concerning this clone itself: Other nucleotide sequences in the sample specify the same CDR3. The chain is built from TRBV9 and TRBJ2-7; TRBD1 agrees at 9 bases. V shed 4 bases, J shed 3 bases, and the junction held 5 bases outside the gene matches. The CDR3 contains 14 residues. The germline V gene has CDR1 SGDLS and CDR2 YYNGEE. This CDR3 is CASSTGQGNYEQYF. Written as DNA, the CDR3 is TGTGCCAGCAGCACTGGACAGGGGAACTACGAGCAGTACTTC. Supplemented by reference TRBV9 and TRBJ2-7, the full variable domain reads DSGVTQTPKHLITATGQRVTLRCSPRSGDLSVYWYQQSLDQGLQFLIQYYNGEERAKGNILERFSAQQFPDLHSELNLSSLELGDSALYFCASSTGQGNYEQYFGPGTRLTVT.

The chain recombines TRBV19 with TRBJ1-1, with 10 nucleotides matching TRBD1. The CDR3 covers 15 residues. Losses at the gene ends were 6 bases for V and 4 bases for J; bases not matched to a gene: 8. CDR1 LNHDA and CDR2 SQIVND come from the germline V gene (reference sequence). The CDR3 coding sequence is TGTGCCAGTAGGACAGGGGGCCGGGAGGGCACTGAAGCTTTCTTT. Translated: CASRTGGREGTEAFF.

The rearrangement links TRBV5-1 to TRBJ2-2; 8 bases are a match to TRBD2. The junction had 8 bases not matched to a gene; V was cut back by 3 bases and J by 4 bases. Germline CDR1 and CDR2: SGHRS and YFSETQ. CDR3 size: 16 residues. The CDR3 spells CASSYTGLVATGELFF. The CDR3 DNA reads as TGCGCCAGCAGCTATACGGGACTAGTGGCCACCGGGGAGCTGTTTTTT.

J is TRBJ2-7 and V is TRBV5-1; 9 bases line up with TRBD2. The J segment lost 0 bases and the V segment lost 0 bases, leaving 4 bases of the junction unmatched. The CDR3 spans 16 residues. Germline assignment: CDR1 SGHRS and CDR2 YFSETQ. CDR3 nucleotides: TGCGCCAGCAGCTTGGTACCTAGCGGGAACTCCTACGAGCAGTACTTC. Translation gives CASSLVPSGNSYEQYF.

J is TRBJ2-7 and V is TRBV5-1; perhaps TRBD2 as D (5 bases). V was trimmed by 6 bases and J by 8 bases, leaving 15 bases between them. From germline, CDR1 is SGHRS and CDR2 YFSETQ. This CDR3 is built from 12 residues. CDR3 protein: CASTGTTGKQYF. CDR3 DNA sequence: TGCGCCAGCACCGGAACCACGGGGAAGCAGTACTTC.

The V and J genes are TRBV19 and TRBJ2-1; 8 nucleotides line up with TRBD1. The trim removed 3 bases at V and 2 bases at J, leaving 3 bases unmatched. CDR3 length: 15 residues. Germline loops: CDR1 LNHDA, CDR2 SQIVND (reference sequence). The CDR3 sequence is CASSILDRAYNEQFF. DNA for the CDR3: TGTGCCAGTAGTATCTTGGACAGGGCCTACAATGAGCAGTTCTTC. Full variable domain (outside the CDR3, taken from reference TRBV19 and TRBJ2-1): DGGITQSPKYLFRKEGQNVTLSCEQNLNHDAMYWYRQDPGQGLRLIYYSQIVNDFQKGDIAEGYSVSREKKESFPLTVTSAQKNPTAFYLCASSILDRAYNEQFFGPGTRLTVL.

The rearrangement uses TRBV28 and TRBJ2-1, with 10 bases fitting TRBD2. CDR3 size: 14 residues. Trimming at V came to 3 bases and at J to 5 bases, leaving 1 base not matched to a gene. Germline CDR1 reads MDHEN; CDR2 reads SYDVKM. The CDR3 protein is CASSFGTSDNEQFF. The CDR3, as DNA: TGTGCCAGCAGTTTTGGGACTAGCGACAATGAGCAGTTCTTC.

The chain uses TRBV28 and TRBJ2-7; 11 bases line up with TRBD2. This CDR3 is 17 amino acids long. The V and J ends lost 5 bases and 9 bases, in that order; junction bases with no gene match: 18. CDR1 and CDR2 (germline): MDHEN, SYDVKM. CDR3 nucleotide sequence: TGTGCCAGCAGTCTATCCGGTTCGGGACTAGCGGTTACGGGGCAGTACTTC. The encoded protein is CASSLSGSGLAVTGQYF.

With regard to this clone: Sequence at one end of the junction differs from germline and may be a read error. In the same sample, other DNA sequences code for this CDR3. V gene TRBV7-9 combines with J gene TRBJ1-4; maybe TRBD1 (6 bases). This CDR3 contains 15 residues. Per germline, CDR1 SEHNR and CDR2 FQNEAQ (reference sequence). CDR3 sequence reads: CASSLGGTTNEKLFF. CDR3 nucleotide sequence: TGTGCCAGCAGCTTAGGAGGGACAACAAATGAAAAACTGTTTTTT.

This clone was seen a few times. This chain joins TRBV6-5 and TRBJ1-1; possible D gene TRBD1, 6 bases. Trimming took 7 bases from V and 10 from J, leaving 19 bases between them. The germline gives CDR1 MNHEY, CDR2 SVGAGI. This CDR3 has 13 residues. The CDR3 sequence: CASKVQGLQRAFF. The CDR3 DNA reads as TGTGCCAGCAAAGTTCAGGGGTTGCAGCGAGCTTTCTTT.

The chain is built from TRBV27 and TRBJ2-5, with 7 bases identical to TRBD2. Germline V lookup: CDR1 MNHEY, CDR2 SMNVEV (reference sequence). V lost 6 bases to trimming and J lost 4 bases; unmatched junction nucleotides: 5. The CDR3 has 13 residues. The CDR3 loop reads CASRGAGTETQYF. CDR3 DNA sequence: TGTGCCAGCAGAGGAGCGGGAACAGAGACCCAGTACTTC.

The rearrangement links TRBV2 to TRBJ1-2; 7 nucleotides agree with TRBD1. Germline CDR1 reads SNHLY; CDR2 reads FYNNEI. The CDR3 runs 15 residues. J was trimmed by 5 bases and V by 5 bases; bases with no gene match: 11. The CDR3 protein is CASSPDLQGRYGYTF. The CDR3 DNA sequence: TGTGCCAGCAGTCCCGATCTACAGGGGAGGTATGGCTACACCTTC.

The chain employs TRBV28 and TRBJ2-1, with 9 bases identical to TRBD1. V was clipped by 5 bases and J by 8 bases; unmatched bases: 4. Looked up from germline, CDR1 is MDHEN and CDR2 is SYDVKM. This CDR3 comprises 13 residues. DNA of the CDR3: TGTGCCAGCAGTCAGGGACAGGGCTATGAGCAGTTCTTC. Protein sequence: CASSQGQGYEQFF.

The chain joins TRBV28 to TRBJ1-5, with D tentatively TRBD1 (5 bases). V was clipped by 6 bases and J by 4 bases, with 19 bases between them. Germline values: CDR1 MDHEN, CDR2 SYDVKM. The CDR3 runs 16 residues. The CDR3, as DNA: TGTGCCAGCAGCCCCGTTGGGCAGGGCGAGAATCAGCCCCAGCATTTT. As protein: CASSPVGQGENQPQHF.

The table lists this clone with a count of one. The gene calls are TRBV7-9 and TRBJ2-2; 7 bases are a match to TRBD1. The CDR3 contains 19 residues. Germline lookup yields CDR1 SEHNR and CDR2 FQNEAQ (reference sequence). The V and J ends lost 4 bases and 3 bases, in that order; junction bases with no gene match: 17. The CDR3 here is CASSSPTPDRDPYTGELFF. For the CDR3, the DNA is TGTGCCAGCAGCTCACCCACCCCCGACAGGGACCCCTACACCGGGGAGCTGTTTTTT.

J is TRBJ2-5 and V is TRBV9; 9 nucleotides line up with TRBD1. The trim removed 2 bases at V and 10 bases at J, leaving 9 bases unmatched. CDR1 is SGDLS, CDR2 YYNGEE, per germline. This CDR3 has 14 residues. Written as DNA, the CDR3 is TGTGCCAGCAGCGTGCTGGGACAGGGTATTAACCAGTACTTC. This encodes CASSVLGQGINQYF.

Only one count was recorded for this clone. The genes are TRBV2 and TRBJ2-1; D uncertain. Germline CDR1 is SNHLY and CDR2 is FYNNEI. CDR3 length equals 14 residues. V dropped 6 bases and J dropped 2 bases, with 11 bases sitting between them. The CDR3 reads CASSTSSTYNEQFF. DNA of the CDR3: TGTGCCAGCAGCACATCTTCGACCTACAATGAGCAGTTCTTC.

The chain carries TRBV29-1 and TRBJ1-1; no firm D call. The CDR3 totals 10 residues. Trimming left V 2 bases short and J 11 bases short, with 9 bases between. From germline, CDR1 is SQVTM and CDR2 ANQGSEA. For the CDR3, the DNA is TGCAGCGTTGAACGGGGTTGGGCTTTCTTT. It encodes CSVERGWAFF. The entire variable domain, with the rest obtained from reference TRBV29-1 and TRBJ1-1, is as follows: SAVISQKPSRDICQRGTSLTIQCQVDSQVTMMFWYRQQPGQSLTLIATANQGSEATYESGFVIDKFPISRPNLTFSTLTVSNMSPEDSSIYLCSVERGWAFFGQGTRLTVV.